The 19 T cell receptor beta chains reported below all come from one sample, sequenced in a study of cytomegalovirus exposure and HLA in healthy donors. The PCR had 60 Vbeta and 13 Jbeta primers. Some clones are missing from TCRdb's copy, which holds only in-frame ones; the method was immunoSEQ multiplex PCR. In the table there are 150,000 to 180,000 clones, around 80% of which are singletons. Specimen: PBMCs. The receptors shown here come from a woman aged 35 to 49 in good health and CMV-seropositive.

The V gene is TRBV7-9, the J gene TRBJ2-5, with D possibly TRBD1 on 6 matching bases. CDR1 SEHNR and CDR2 FQNEAQ come from the germline V gene (reference sequence). V was shortened by 0 bases and J by 2 bases, with 7 bases between the two germline ends. The CDR3 contains 14 residues. The CDR3 DNA is TGTGCCAGCAGCTTAGCGGGGGCACAAGAGACCCAGTACTTC. This gives the protein CASSLAGAQETQYF.

The J gene is TRBJ1-1, the V gene TRBV18; 7 nucleotides agree with TRBD1. Losses at the gene ends were 3 bases for V and 4 bases for J; bases not matched to a gene: 2. The CDR3 extends over 13 amino acids. Germline loops: CDR1 KGHSH, CDR2 LQKENI. CDR3 sequence: CASSPAGGTEAFF. The CDR3 DNA reads TGTGCCAGCTCACCCGCAGGGGGCACTGAAGCTTTCTTT.

The V and J genes are TRBV5-1 and TRBJ2-5; 12 nucleotides match TRBD2. Germline V gene lookup returns CDR1 SGHRS and CDR2 YFSETQ. V trimming: 0 bases; J trimming: 0 bases; junction bases outside the gene matches: 6. This CDR3 comprises 18 residues. The CDR3 DNA is TGCGCCAGCAGCTTGGAGACTAGCGGGAGCTCGTACCAAGAGACCCAGTACTTC. Its protein is CASSLETSGSSYQETQYF.

The V gene is TRBV7-2, the J gene TRBJ1-5; possible D gene TRBD1, 6 bases. The CDR3 extends over 13 amino acids. V was shortened by 4 bases and J by 7 bases, with 11 bases between the two germline ends. The germline CDR1 and CDR2 sequences are SGHTA and FQGNSA. The CDR3 loop is CASSYRGGQPQHF. CDR3 DNA sequence: TGTGCCAGCAGCTATAGGGGGGGCCAGCCCCAGCATTTT.

This chain links TRBV5-1 with TRBJ1-1; tentative D call: TRBD1 (6 bases). Trimming left V 4 bases short and J 4 bases short, with 17 bases between. CDR1 is SGHRS and CDR2 is YFSETQ in the germline V gene. The CDR3 has 15 residues. The CDR3 spells CASSTDSGDGTEAFF. The CDR3 DNA follows: TGCGCCAGCAGCACGGACAGTGGTGACGGCACTGAAGCTTTCTTT.

This chain links TRBV14 with TRBJ2-2, with 9 bases matching TRBD2. This CDR3 contains 15 residues. Germline V gene data show CDR1 as SGHDN and CDR2 as FVKESK. V shed 4 bases and J 4 bases; nucleotides not matched to a gene: 4. CDR3 in DNA: TGTGCCAGCAGCCGGCTAGCGGGGCCCACCGGGGAGCTGTTTTTT. It codes for CASSRLAGPTGELFF.

The V call is TRBV2, the J call TRBJ2-2, with TRBD1 matching 7 bases. This CDR3 region has 16 residues. The ends lost 4 bases at V and 9 bases at J; junction bases unmatched: 14. CDR1 SNHLY and CDR2 FYNNEI come from the germline V gene. The chain's CDR3 is CASSAWDRLNNWELFF. The CDR3, as DNA: TGTGCCAGCAGTGCCTGGGACAGACTTAACAACTGGGAGCTGTTTTTT.

The count of this clone is one. The chain carries TRBV27 and TRBJ2-1, with 8 bases lining up with TRBD2. Germline assignment: CDR1 MNHEY and CDR2 SMNVEV (reference sequence). The CDR3 spans 16 residues. J lost 4 bases, V lost 1 base, and 6 bases had no gene match. Written as DNA, the CDR3 is TGTGCCAGCAGTTTATTTACGGGAGGGTTGTACAATGAGCAGTTCTTC. It is translated as CASSLFTGGLYNEQFF.

The rearrangement joins TRBV5-1 to TRBJ1-2, with a weak D call TRBD1 (5 bases). The V end lost 4 bases, the J end lost 2 bases, and 12 bases lay between the germline ends. The germline gives CDR1 SGHRS, CDR2 YFSETQ. This CDR3 has 14 amino acids. CDR3 protein: CASSPAGQNYGYTF. The CDR3 DNA sequence: TGCGCCAGCAGCCCAGCGGGGCAGAACTATGGCTACACCTTC.

The gene calls are TRBV2 and TRBJ2-2; 8 bases match TRBD1. The V gene end was trimmed by 6 bases and the J gene end by 1 base; junction bases not matched to a gene: 4. From germline, CDR1 is SNHLY and CDR2 FYNNEI. The CDR3 has 15 amino acids. CDR3 sequence: CASSDRGGNTGELFF. DNA of the CDR3: TGTGCCAGCAGCGACAGGGGCGGGAACACCGGGGAGCTGTTTTTT. Supplemented by reference TRBV2 and TRBJ2-2, the full variable domain reads EPEVTQTPSHQVTQMGQEVILRCVPISNHLYFYWYRQILGQKVEFLVSFYNNEISEKSEIFDDQFSVERPDGSNFTLKIRSTKLEDSAMYFCASSDRGGNTGELFFGEGSRLTVL.

The rearrangement links TRBV19 to TRBJ2-3; 8 positions agree with TRBD2. V lost 1 base to trimming and J lost 5 bases; unmatched junction nucleotides: 2. Germline CDR1 LNHDA, CDR2 SQIVND (reference sequence). This CDR3 is 14 amino acids long. CDR3 loop: CASSIGLAGDTQYF. The CDR3 bases are TGTGCCAGTAGTATAGGGCTAGCGGGAGATACGCAGTATTTT.

As concerns this clone: The junction departs from germline at one end; a sequencing error may be responsible. The chain employs TRBV7-7 and TRBJ2-1, with 11 bases fitting TRBD2. CDR1 SSHAT and CDR2 FNYEAQ come from the germline V gene (reference sequence). This CDR3 comprises 15 residues. CDR3 coding DNA: TGTGCTAGCAGCCTAGGGACTAGCGGAGGTAATGAGCAGTTCTTC. Translating gives CASSLGTSGGNEQFF.

This chain uses TRBV27 with TRBJ2-1; 14 bases agree with TRBD2. The CDR3 sequence is 16 residues long. Per germline, CDR1 MNHEY and CDR2 SMNVEV (reference sequence). After removal of 5 bases from V and 7 bases from J, the junction contained 7 bases not matched to a gene. This CDR3 reads CASSQSGTSGSNEQFF. The CDR3, as DNA: TGTGCCAGCAGTCAATCCGGGACTAGCGGGAGTAATGAGCAGTTCTTC.

This chain uses TRBV7-3 with TRBJ2-7, with 13 bases identical to TRBD2. This CDR3 is built from 15 residues. V lost 3 bases, J lost 5 bases, and 4 bases stayed unmatched. Germline values: CDR1 SGHTA, CDR2 FQGTGA. CDR3 bases: TGTGCCAGCAGCTTCGGGACTAGCGGGAATGACGAGCAGTACTTC. This translates into CASSFGTSGNDEQYF.

The V gene is TRBV30, the J gene TRBJ1-1; possible D gene TRBD1, 5 bases. Trimming took 3 bases from V and 1 from J, leaving 18 bases between them. Germline-derived CDR1 and CDR2 are GTSNPN and SVGIG (reference sequence). The CDR3 contains 16 residues. The CDR3 reads CAWRGSSRGWNTEAFF. The CDR3 DNA is TGTGCCTGGAGGGGGTCTTCTCGGGGGTGGAACACTGAAGCTTTCTTT.

This clone occurred a few times. The chain joins TRBV14 to TRBJ2-5, with D possibly being TRBD2 (5 bases). The CDR3 is 14 residues long. Per the germline V gene, CDR1 is SGHDN and CDR2 is FVKESK. Trimming took 1 base from V and 7 from J, leaving 13 bases between them. CDR3 DNA sequence: TGTGCCAGCAGCCAAGGAGGGCCTCCCTGGACCCAGTACTTC. Amino acid sequence: CASSQGGPPWTQYF.

The chain recombines TRBV6-1 with TRBJ2-7, with D possibly TRBD1 on 6 matching bases. V was clipped by 7 bases and J by 1 base, with 11 bases between them. Germline V gene sequence: CDR1 MNHNS, CDR2 SASEGT. The CDR3 is 13 amino acids. The CDR3: CASIHRGSYEQYF. CDR3 DNA: TGTGCCAGCATTCATAGGGGGTCCTACGAGCAGTACTTC.

The chain carries TRBV5-4 and TRBJ2-1; 9 bases line up with TRBD2. The CDR3 has 15 amino acids. Germline-derived CDR1 and CDR2 are SGHNT and YYREEE (reference sequence). With 5 bases clipped from V and 8 bases from J, the junction kept 11 bases outside the gene matches. As DNA, the CDR3 is TGTGCCAGCAGTTTGAGCGGGAGGAGGAGCTATGAGCAGTTCTTC. Translation: CASSLSGRRSYEQFF.

This clone was detected only a few times. The chain is built from TRBV7-9 and TRBJ2-7, with 8 bases lining up with TRBD2. The trim removed 0 bases at V and 7 bases at J, leaving 5 bases unmatched. Germline V CDR1 and CDR2: SEHNR, FQNEAQ (reference sequence). The CDR3 runs to 14 residues. CDR3 region: CASSLASGMWEQYF. In DNA, the CDR3 is TGTGCCAGCAGCTTAGCTAGCGGGATGTGGGAGCAGTACTTC.